This T cell receptor beta chain was sequenced in a study of shared clonotypes between healthy human individuals. Study background: Each donor's CD4 naive and CD4 memory cells filled three plates apiece, CD8 naive two, and CD8 memory one. Study-level findings and limits: Estimated richness values were generally larger in naive subsets than in memory subsets.

On this clone itself: The antigen is unknown.

Every subset had its genomic DNA shared out evenly among several immunoSEQ plates. The data were produced by immunoSEQ multiplex PCR, yet TCRdb's version contains in-frame clones alone and is incomplete. The repertoire holds about a million clones, with roughly 77% as singletons. Between the trimmed V and J ends, which lost 5 bases and 2 bases, there was a span of 21 bases. This CDR3 region has 17 residues. Germline CDR1 reads MDHEN; CDR2 reads SYDVKM. The chain employs TRBV28 and TRBJ2-5, with D maybe TRBD2 (5 bases). The TCR sequence derives from a man aged 18 to 29 in good health. Some clones in this sample may be carry-over from other donors' samples. The specimen was memory CD4+ T cells from PBMCs. The sample's subset: CD45RA-negative fraction. CDR3: CASSPSPKRRWQETQYF. The DNA for the CDR3 is TGTGCCAGCAGTCCGTCCCCCAAAAGGAGGTGGCAAGAGACCCAGTACTTC.